This T cell receptor beta chain was sequenced for a study of blood T cell repertoires in COVID-19. Across the study: Nucleic acid was either cDNA or gDNA, and it came from T cells, B-cell-depleted T cells, or PBMCs.

Original handling: The assay estimated nucleated cells by amplifying reference gene primers. Measured with immunoSEQ multiplex PCR; TCRdb has only the in-frame clones, and not every one. D and trimming were read from the DNA, whereas the V and J calls and clone size are those reported in that table. The data show nearly 90,000 clones, with 60% to 80% seen just once and around an eighth held by the top ten. Germline loops: CDR1 LGHNA, CDR2 YNFKEQ. V gave up 4 bases and J gave up 6 bases, with 6 bases separating them. There are 12 residues in the CDR3. The TCR originated in an elderly woman with acute or convalescent COVID-19. Material: peripheral blood. J is TRBJ2-2 and V is TRBV4-2; D gene ambiguous. The DNA of the CDR3 is TGTGCCAGCAGCCCCACGGCCGGGGAGCTGTTTTTT. Encoded protein: CASSPTAGELFF.